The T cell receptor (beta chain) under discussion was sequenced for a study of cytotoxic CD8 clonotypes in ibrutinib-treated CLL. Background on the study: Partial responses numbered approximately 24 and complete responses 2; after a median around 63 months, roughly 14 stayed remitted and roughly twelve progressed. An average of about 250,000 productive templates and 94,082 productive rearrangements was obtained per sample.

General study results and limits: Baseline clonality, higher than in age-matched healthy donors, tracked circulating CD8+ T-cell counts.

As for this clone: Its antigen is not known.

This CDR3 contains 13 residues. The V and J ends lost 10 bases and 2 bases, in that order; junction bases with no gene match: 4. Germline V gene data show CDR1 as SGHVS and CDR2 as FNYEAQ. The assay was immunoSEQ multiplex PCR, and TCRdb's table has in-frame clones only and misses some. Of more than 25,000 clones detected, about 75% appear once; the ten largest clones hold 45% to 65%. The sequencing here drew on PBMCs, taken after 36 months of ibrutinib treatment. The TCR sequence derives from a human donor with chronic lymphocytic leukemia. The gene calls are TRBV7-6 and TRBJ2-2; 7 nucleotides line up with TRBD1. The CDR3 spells CATRQGNTGELFF. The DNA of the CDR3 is TGTGCCACGAGACAGGGAAACACCGGGGAGCTGTTTTTT. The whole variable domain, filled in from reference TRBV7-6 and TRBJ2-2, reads GAGVSQSPRYKVTKRGQDVALRCDPISGHVSLYWYRQALGQGPEFLTYFNYEAQQDKSGLPNDRFSAERPEGSISTLTIQRTEQRDSAMYRCATRQGNTGELFFGEGSRLTVL.